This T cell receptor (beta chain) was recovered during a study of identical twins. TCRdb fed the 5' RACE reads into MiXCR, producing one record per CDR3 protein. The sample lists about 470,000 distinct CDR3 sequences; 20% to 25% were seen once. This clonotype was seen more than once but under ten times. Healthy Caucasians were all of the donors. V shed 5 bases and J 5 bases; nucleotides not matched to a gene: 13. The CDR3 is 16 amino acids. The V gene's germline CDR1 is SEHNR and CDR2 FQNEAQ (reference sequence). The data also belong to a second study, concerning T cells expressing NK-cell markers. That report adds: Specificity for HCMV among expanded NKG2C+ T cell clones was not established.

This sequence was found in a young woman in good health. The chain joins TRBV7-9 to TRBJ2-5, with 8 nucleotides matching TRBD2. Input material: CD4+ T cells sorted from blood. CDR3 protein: CASSRGLVEFPETQYF. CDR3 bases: TGTGCCAGCAGCCGGGGACTAGTGGAGTTTCCGGAGACCCAGTACTTC. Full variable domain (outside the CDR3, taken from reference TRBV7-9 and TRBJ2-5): DTGVSQNPRHKITKRGQNVTFRCDPISEHNRLYWYRQTLGQGPEFLTYFQNEAQLEKSRLLSDRFSAERPKGSFSTLEIQRTEQGDSAMYLCASSRGLVEFPETQYFGPGTRLLVL.